The clone carrying this T cell receptor (beta chain) was found many times. The sample comes from a study of regulatory T cells in long-lasting Graves disease. The time point: newly diagnosed GD, antithyroid drugs for less than 3 months. After RNA was extracted from PBMCs, the TCR library was made from it. Arm-PCR of CDR3 regions with iRepertoire HTBI primers generated TCR beta libraries. TCRdb reprocessed the multiplex PCR reads with MiXCR, giving one entry per CDR3 protein. This repertoire shows roughly 380,000 distinct CDR3 sequences, over 15% found once; its top ten account for roughly 27%. The germline CDR1 and CDR2 sequences are KGHSH and LQKENI. The CDR3 contains 14 residues. J gave up 5 bases and V 5 bases, and 7 bases lay outside the gene matches. These data were likewise used in another study, on T cells in Graves' hyperthyroidism and ophthalmopathy. That study reports: Each diagnosis was grounded in clinical symptoms, serum thyroxine and TRAb, thyroid ultrasound, and orbital computed tomography. HTBI primers were the set used in a first-round RT-PCR of the TCR CDR3. Most expanded thyroid clonotypes above 0.001 recurred in blood.

The V and J genes are TRBV18 and TRBJ2-3, with 7 nucleotides matching TRBD2. The sequence came from a middle-aged man with Graves disease. Sequencing used peripheral blood mononuclear cells (PBMCs), obtained at new diagnosis, from a patient treated with antithyroid drugs. CDR3 in amino acids: CASSTGGGGDTQYF. DNA of the CDR3: TGTGCCAGCTCAACTGGCGGGGGAGGAGATACGCAGTATTTT.